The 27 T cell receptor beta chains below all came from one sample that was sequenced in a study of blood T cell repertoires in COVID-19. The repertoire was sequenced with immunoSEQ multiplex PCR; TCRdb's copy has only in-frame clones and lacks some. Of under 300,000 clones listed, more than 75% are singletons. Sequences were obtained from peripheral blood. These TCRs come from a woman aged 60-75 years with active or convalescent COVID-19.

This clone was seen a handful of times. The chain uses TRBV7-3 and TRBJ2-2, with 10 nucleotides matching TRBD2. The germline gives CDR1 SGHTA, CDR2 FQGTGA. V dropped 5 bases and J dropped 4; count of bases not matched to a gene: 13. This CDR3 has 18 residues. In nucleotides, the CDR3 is TGTGCCAGCAGCCCTAGTCAATGGACTAGCGGAGGCACCGGGGAGCTGTTTTTT. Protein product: CASSPSQWTSGGTGELFF.

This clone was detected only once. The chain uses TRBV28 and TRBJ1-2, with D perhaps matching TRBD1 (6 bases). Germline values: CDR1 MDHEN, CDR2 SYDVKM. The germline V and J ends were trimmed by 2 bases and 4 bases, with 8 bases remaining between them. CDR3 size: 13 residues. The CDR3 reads CASSLTGSYGYTF. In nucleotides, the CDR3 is TGTGCCAGCAGTTTAACAGGGTCCTATGGCTACACCTTC.

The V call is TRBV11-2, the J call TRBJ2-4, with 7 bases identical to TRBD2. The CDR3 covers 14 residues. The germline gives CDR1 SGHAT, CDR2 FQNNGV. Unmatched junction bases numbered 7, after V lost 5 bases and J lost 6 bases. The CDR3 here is CASSPRTSRNIQYF. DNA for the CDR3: TGTGCCAGCAGCCCTCGGACTAGTCGAAACATTCAGTACTTC. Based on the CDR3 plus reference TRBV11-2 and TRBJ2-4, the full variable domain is EAGVAQSPRYKIIEKRQSVAFWCNPISGHATLYWYQQILGQGPKLLIQFQNNGVVDDSQLPKDRFSAERLKGVDSTLKIQPAKLEDSAVYLCASSPRTSRNIQYFGAGTRLSVL.

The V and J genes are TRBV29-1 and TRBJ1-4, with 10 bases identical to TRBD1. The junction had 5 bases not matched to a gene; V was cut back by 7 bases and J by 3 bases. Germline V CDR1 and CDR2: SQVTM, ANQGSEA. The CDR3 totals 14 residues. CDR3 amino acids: CSARQGASNEKLFF. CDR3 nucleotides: TGCAGCGCCCGACAGGGGGCCTCTAATGAAAAACTGTTTTTT. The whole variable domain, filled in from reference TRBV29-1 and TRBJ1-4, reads SAVISQKPSRDICQRGTSLTIQCQVDSQVTMMFWYRQQPGQSLTLIATANQGSEATYESGFVIDKFPISRPNLTFSTLTVSNMSPEDSSIYLCSARQGASNEKLFFGSGTQLSVL.

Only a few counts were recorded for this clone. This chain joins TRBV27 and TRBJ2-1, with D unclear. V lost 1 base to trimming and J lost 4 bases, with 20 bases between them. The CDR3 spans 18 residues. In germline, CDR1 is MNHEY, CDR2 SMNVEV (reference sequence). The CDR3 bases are TGTGCCAGCAGTTTATTAATACCCCGTCGCGGTGCATACAATGAGCAGTTCTTC. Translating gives CASSLLIPRRGAYNEQFF.

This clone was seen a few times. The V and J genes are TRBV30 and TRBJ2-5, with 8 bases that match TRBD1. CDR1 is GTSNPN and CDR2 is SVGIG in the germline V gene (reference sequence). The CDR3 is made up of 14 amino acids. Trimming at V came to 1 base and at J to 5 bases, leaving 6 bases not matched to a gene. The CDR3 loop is CAWSGTGLRETQYF. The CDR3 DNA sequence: TGTGCCTGGAGTGGGACAGGGCTGAGGGAGACCCAGTACTTC.

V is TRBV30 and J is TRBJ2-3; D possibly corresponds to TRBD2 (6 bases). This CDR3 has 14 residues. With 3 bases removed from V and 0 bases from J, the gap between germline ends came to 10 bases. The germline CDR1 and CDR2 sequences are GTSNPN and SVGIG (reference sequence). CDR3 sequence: CAWRDYLSTDTQYF. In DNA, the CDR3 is TGTGCCTGGAGGGACTATCTTAGCACAGATACGCAGTATTTT.

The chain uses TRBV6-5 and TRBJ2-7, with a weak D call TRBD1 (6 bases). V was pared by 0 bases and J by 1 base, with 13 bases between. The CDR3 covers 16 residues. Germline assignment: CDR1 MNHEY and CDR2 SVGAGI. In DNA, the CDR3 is TGTGCCAGCAGTTACTCAGGGACAATCCTATCCTACGAGCAGTACTTC. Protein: CASSYSGTILSYEQYF.

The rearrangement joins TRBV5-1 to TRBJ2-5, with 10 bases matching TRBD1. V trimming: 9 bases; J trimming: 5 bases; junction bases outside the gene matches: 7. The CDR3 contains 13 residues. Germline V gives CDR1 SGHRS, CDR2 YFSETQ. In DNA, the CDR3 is TGCGCCACAAGTGGGACAGGGGTGGAGACCCAGTACTTC. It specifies CATSGTGVETQYF.

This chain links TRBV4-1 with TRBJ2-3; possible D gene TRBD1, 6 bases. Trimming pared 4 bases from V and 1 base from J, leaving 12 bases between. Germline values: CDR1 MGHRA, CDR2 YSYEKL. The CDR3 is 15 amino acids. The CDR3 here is CASSPPGQGTDTQYF. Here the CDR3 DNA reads TGCGCCAGCAGCCCGCCGGGACAAGGCACAGATACGCAGTATTTT.

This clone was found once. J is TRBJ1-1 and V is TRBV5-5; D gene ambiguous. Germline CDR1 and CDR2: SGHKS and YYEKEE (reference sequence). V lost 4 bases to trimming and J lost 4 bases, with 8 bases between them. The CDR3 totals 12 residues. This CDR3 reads CASSTSGTEAFF. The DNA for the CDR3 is TGTGCCAGCAGCACCTCAGGCACTGAAGCTTTCTTT.

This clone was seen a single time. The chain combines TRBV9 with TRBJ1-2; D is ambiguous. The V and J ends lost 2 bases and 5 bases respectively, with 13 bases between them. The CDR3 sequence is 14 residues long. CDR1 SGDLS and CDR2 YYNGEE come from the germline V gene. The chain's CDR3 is CASSVEVSGYGYTF. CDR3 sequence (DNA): TGTGCCAGCAGCGTGGAGGTTTCGGGATATGGCTACACCTTC.

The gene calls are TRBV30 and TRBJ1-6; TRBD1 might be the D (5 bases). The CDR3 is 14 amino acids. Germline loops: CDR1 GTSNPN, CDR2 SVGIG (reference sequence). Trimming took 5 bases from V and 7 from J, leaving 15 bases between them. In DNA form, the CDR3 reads TGTGCCTGGCGGCCGGGCGGGGGAAATTCACCCCTCCACTTT. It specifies CAWRPGGGNSPLHF.

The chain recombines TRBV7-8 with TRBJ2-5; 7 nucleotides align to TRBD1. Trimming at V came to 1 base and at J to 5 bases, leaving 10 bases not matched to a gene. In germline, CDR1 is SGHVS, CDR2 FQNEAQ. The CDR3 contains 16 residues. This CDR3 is CASSLGRQGVWETQYF. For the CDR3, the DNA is TGTGCCAGCAGCTTAGGTCGACAGGGAGTTTGGGAGACCCAGTACTTC.

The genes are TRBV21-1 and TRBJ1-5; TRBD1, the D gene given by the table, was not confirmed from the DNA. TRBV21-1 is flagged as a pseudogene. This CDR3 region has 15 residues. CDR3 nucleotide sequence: TGTGCCAGCAGCAAAGGATGGGCAGAGTATCAGCCCCAGCATTTT. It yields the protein CASSKGWAEYQPQHF.

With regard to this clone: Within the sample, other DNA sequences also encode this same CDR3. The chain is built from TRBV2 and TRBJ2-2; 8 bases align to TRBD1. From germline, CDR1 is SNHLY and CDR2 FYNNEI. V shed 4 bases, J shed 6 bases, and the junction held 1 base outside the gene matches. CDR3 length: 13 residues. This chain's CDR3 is CASSGQGPGELFF. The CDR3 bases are TGTGCCAGCAGTGGACAGGGGCCCGGGGAGCTGTTTTTT.

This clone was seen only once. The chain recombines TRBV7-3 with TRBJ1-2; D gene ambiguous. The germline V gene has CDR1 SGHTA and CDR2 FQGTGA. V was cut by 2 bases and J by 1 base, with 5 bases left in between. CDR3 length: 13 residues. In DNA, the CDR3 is TGTGCCAGCAGCTTACACAATAACTATGGCTACACCTTC. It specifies CASSLHNNYGYTF.

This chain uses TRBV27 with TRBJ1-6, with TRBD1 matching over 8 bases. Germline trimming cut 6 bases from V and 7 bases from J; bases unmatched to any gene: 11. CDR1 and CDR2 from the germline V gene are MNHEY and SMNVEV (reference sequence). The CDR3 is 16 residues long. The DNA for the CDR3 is TGTGCCAGCAGGGCCTGGCAGGGGGCACAAAATTCACCCCTCCACTTT. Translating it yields CASRAWQGAQNSPLHF.

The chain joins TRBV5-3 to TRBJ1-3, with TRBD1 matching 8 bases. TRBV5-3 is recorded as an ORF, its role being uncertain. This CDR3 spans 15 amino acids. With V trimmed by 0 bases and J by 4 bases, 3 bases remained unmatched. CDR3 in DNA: TGTGCCAGAAGCTTGGTCCAGGGGGCAGGAAACACCATATATTTT. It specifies CARSLVQGAGNTIYF.

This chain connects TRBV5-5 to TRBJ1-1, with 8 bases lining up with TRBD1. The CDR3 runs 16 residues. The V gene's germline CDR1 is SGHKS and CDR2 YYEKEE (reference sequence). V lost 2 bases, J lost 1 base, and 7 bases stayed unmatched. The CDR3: CASSFDRGWGNTEAFF. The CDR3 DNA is TGTGCCAGCAGCTTCGACAGGGGTTGGGGGAACACTGAAGCTTTCTTT.

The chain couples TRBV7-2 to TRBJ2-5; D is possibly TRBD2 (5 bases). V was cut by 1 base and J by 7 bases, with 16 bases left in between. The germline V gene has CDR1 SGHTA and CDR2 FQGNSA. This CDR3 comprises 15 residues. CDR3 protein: CASSLVTRRGGTQYF. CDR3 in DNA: TGTGCCAGCAGCTTAGTTACTAGACGTGGAGGGACCCAGTACTTC. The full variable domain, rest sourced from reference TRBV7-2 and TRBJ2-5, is GAGVSQSPSNKVTEKGKDVELRCDPISGHTALYWYRQSLGQGLEFLIYFQGNSAPDKSGLPSDRFSAERTGGSVSTLTIQRTQQEDSAVYLCASSLVTRRGGTQYFGPGTRLLVL.

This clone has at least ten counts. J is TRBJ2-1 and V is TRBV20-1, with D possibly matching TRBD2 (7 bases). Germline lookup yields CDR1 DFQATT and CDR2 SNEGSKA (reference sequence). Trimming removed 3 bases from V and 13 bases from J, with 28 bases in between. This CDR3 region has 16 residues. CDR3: CSASPTWGGHASLQFF. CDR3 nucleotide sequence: TGCAGTGCTAGTCCCACTTGGGGGGGCCACGCCTCCCTACAGTTCTTC.

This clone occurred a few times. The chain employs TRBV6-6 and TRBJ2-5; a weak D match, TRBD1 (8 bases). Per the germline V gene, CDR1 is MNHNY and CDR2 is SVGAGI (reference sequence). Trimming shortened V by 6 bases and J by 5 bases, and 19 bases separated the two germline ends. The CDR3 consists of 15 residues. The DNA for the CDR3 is TGTGCCAGCAGCATCACAGGGGGAGGGAGGGAGACCCAGTACTTC. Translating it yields CASSITGGGRETQYF.

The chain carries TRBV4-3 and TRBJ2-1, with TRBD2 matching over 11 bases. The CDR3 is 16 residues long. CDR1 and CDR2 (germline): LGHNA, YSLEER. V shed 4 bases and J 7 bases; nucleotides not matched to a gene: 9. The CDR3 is CASSRGVAGGPNEQFF. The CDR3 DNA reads TGCGCCAGCAGCCGGGGCGTAGCGGGGGGGCCGAATGAGCAGTTCTTC.

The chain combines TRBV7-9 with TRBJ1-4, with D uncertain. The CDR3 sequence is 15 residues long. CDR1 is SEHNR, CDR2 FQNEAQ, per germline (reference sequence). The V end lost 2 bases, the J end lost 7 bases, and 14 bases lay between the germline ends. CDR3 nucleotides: TGTGCCAGCAGCTTAAATGTCGGTCGGGGTGAAAAACTGTTTTTT. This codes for CASSLNVGRGEKLFF.

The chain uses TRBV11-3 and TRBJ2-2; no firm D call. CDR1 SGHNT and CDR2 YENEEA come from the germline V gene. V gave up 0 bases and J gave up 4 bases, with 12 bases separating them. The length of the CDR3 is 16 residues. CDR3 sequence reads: CASSLDSGLGTGELFF. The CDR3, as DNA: TGTGCCAGCAGCTTAGATTCAGGCCTCGGCACCGGGGAGCTGTTTTTT.

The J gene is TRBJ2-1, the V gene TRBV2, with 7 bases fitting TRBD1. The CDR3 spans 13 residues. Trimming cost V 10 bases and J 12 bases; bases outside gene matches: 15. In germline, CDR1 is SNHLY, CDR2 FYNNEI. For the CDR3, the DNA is TGTGCCACTGCAAGGGACAGCTCCCTTATGCAGTTCTTC. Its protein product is CATARDSSLMQFF.